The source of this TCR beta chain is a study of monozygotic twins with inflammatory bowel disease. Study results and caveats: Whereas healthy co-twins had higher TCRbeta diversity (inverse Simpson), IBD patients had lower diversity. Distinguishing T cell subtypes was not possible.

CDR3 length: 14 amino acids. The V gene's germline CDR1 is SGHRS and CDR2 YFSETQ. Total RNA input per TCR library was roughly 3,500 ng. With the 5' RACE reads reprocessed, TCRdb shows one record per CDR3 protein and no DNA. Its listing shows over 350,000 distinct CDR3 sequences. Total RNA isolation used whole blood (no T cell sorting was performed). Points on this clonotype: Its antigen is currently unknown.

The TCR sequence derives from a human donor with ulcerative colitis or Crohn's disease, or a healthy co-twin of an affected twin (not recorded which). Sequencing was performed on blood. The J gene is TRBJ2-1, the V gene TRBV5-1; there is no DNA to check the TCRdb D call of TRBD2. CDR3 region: CASSRGFFTDEQFF.